This TCR beta chain comes out of a study of PD-1 blockade in classical Hodgkin lymphoma. As for time point: cycle 4 day 1 (C4D1), after 5 to 7 weeks of nivolumab. Each patient's relapse followed autologous stem cell transplantation, and brentuximab vedotin exposure varied. The study isolated CD8+ T cells from thawed PBMCs by magnetic negative selection. Here immunoSEQ multiplex PCR was the method, and the copy in TCRdb shows in-frame clones only, minus some. The repertoire includes approximately 19,000 clones, about 88% of them detected once, and 5% sits in the top ten. Study-wide points: Relapsed/refractory patients reportedly had lower baseline diversity than newly diagnosed patients. Complete responders' baseline diversity resembled that of newly diagnosed patients.

This CDR3 region has 17 residues. The germline CDR1 and CDR2 sequences are SGHNT and YENEEA. V lost 3 bases, J lost 4 bases, and 13 bases stayed unmatched. Concerning this clone itself: Its antigen remains unknown.

The rearrangement uses TRBV11-3 and TRBJ2-3; 7 positions agree with TRBD2. The sample consisted of CD8+ T cells from blood, taken before the fourth cycle of nivolumab. The sequence was collected from a human donor with classical Hodgkin lymphoma. The CDR3 sequence is CASSLIPGRGLADTQYF. The DNA of the CDR3 is TGTGCCAGCAGCTTGATTCCAGGGAGGGGTCTGGCAGATACGCAGTATTTT.